Listed below are T cell receptor beta chains from one sample, sequenced in a study of OX40 agonist ivuxolimab in advanced cancers. Assay: immunoSEQ multiplex PCR; the TCRdb copy retains only in-frame clones and omits some. The sample contains 60,000 to 70,000 clones, less than 90% of which appear only once. Sequencing used CD4+ or CD8+ T cells sorted from blood, obtained in a trial of the OX40 agonist ivuxolimab. The receptors here all came from an adult with an advanced solid tumor such as melanoma, head and neck, liver or kidney cancer. CDR3s include the opening cysteine and the closing phenylalanine or tryptophan. The D gene is left open where the match is weak. Clone size is stated in some rows and not others, as once, few, many or a class when expanded.

DNA: TGTGCCAGCACCACCGGCAATCAGCCCCAGCATTTT
CDR3: CASTTGNQPQHF
D: .
length: 12
V: TRBV6-5
J: TRBJ1-5
size: .

DNA: TGTGCCTGGAGACCCAGGAGGTCCTACACCGGGGAGCTGTTTTTT
CDR3: CAWRPRRSYTGELFF
D: .
length: 15
V: TRBV30
J: TRBJ2-2
size: medium-sized

DNA: TGTGCCAGCAGCTTAGTGATCGGACAGGGGGCGGGAGGCTACACCTTC
CDR3: CASSLVIGQGAGGYTF
D: TRBD1
length: 16
V: TRBV7-9
J: TRBJ1-2
size: .

DNA: TGTGCCAGTAGTAGGGCTAGCGGGTGGGCCCGCCGCATGGGGTCATACGAGCAGTACTTC
CDR3: CASSRASGWARRMGSYEQYF
D: TRBD2
length: 20
V: TRBV19
J: TRBJ2-7
size: .

DNA: TGTGCCAGCAGTTACTCCAGTCCCCCTCAGGGCACTGAAGCTTTCTTT
CDR3: CASSYSSPPQGTEAFF
D: .
length: 16
V: TRBV6-6
J: TRBJ1-1
size: once

DNA: TGTGCCAGCTCAGAACTAGCGGGAGGGTCCAATGAGCAGTTCTTC
CDR3: CASSELAGGSNEQFF
D: TRBD2
length: 15
V: TRBV18
J: TRBJ2-1
size: .

DNA: TGTGCCAGCAGCAGACGGGACTTCCCCGGCTCCTACGAGCAGTACTTC
CDR3: CASSRRDFPGSYEQYF
D: .
length: 16
V: TRBV11-1
J: TRBJ2-7
size: .

DNA: TGTGCCAGCAGCCAAAAGGGGACAGGGGGGCTCCCCTACGAGCAGTACTTC
CDR3: CASSQKGTGGLPYEQYF
D: TRBD1
length: 17
V: TRBV27
J: TRBJ2-7
size: .

DNA: TGTGCCAGCACCACGACCGGGACAGGGAACACTGAAGCTTTCTTT
CDR3: CASTTTGTGNTEAFF
D: TRBD1
length: 15
V: TRBV7-7
J: TRBJ1-1
size: .

DNA: TGTGCCAGCAGCTTGACGAGCGCTCCCTACAATGAGCAGTTCTTC
CDR3: CASSLTSAPYNEQFF
D: .
length: 15
V: TRBV5-4
J: TRBJ2-1
size: .

DNA: TGTGCCAGTAGTATCCCGGGTTCCTACGAGCAGTACTTC
CDR3: CASSIPGSYEQYF
D: .
length: 13
V: TRBV19
J: TRBJ2-7
size: .

DNA: TGTGCCAGCAGCTTCTCGGGACTAGCGGGAGTCCACGAGCAGTACTTC
CDR3: CASSFSGLAGVHEQYF
D: TRBD2
length: 16
V: TRBV5-6
J: TRBJ2-7
size: .

DNA: TGTGCCAGTAGTATAGAAGCACAGCCGTATTCACCCCTCCACTTT
CDR3: CASSIEAQPYSPLHF
D: .
length: 15
V: TRBV19
J: TRBJ1-6
size: .

DNA: TGCAGCGTGGGGACTAGCGGGAAGTACAATGAGCAGTTCTTC
CDR3: CSVGTSGKYNEQFF
D: TRBD2
length: 14
V: TRBV29-1
J: TRBJ2-1
size: .

DNA: TGTGCCAGCAGCTCGGGACAGGGGGCTTCCTACGAGCAGTACTTC
CDR3: CASSSGQGASYEQYF
D: TRBD1
length: 15
V: TRBV5-6
J: TRBJ2-7
size: .

DNA: TGTGCCAGCACCGGGAACGGAAACACCATATATTTT
CDR3: CASTGNGNTIYF
D: .
length: 12
V: TRBV6-5
J: TRBJ1-3
size: .

DNA: TGTGCCAGTAGTCGACGAACTCAGGGCACAGATACGCAGTATTTT
CDR3: CASSRRTQGTDTQYF
D: .
length: 15
V: TRBV19
J: TRBJ2-3
size: .

DNA: TGTGCCAGCGGGACACCCGAGCAGTACTTC
CDR3: CASGTPEQYF
D: .
length: 10
V: TRBV27
J: TRBJ2-7
size: .

DNA: TGTGCCAGCAGCCCCAGGACTAGCGGGAGTCGAGAGACCCAGTACTTC
CDR3: CASSPRTSGSRETQYF
D: TRBD2
length: 16
V: TRBV7-2
J: TRBJ2-5
size: .

DNA: TGTGCCAGCAGTAGCAGGGGGTTTGGCAATCAGCCCCAGCATTTT
CDR3: CASSSRGFGNQPQHF
D: TRBD1
length: 15
V: TRBV6-1
J: TRBJ1-5
size: .

DNA: TGTGCCAGCAGTACTAGCGGGAACACCGGGGAGCTGTTTTTT
CDR3: CASSTSGNTGELFF
D: TRBD2
length: 14
V: TRBV2
J: TRBJ2-2
size: .

DNA: TGCGCCAGCAGCTTGGGGCCCGGGGATGAAGCTTTCTTT
CDR3: CASSLGPGDEAFF
D: .
length: 13
V: TRBV5-1
J: TRBJ1-1
size: .

DNA: TGTGCCAGCTCACCAGACTACCAGAACACTGAAGCTTTCTTT
CDR3: CASSPDYQNTEAFF
D: .
length: 14
V: TRBV18
J: TRBJ1-1
size: .

DNA: TGTGCCATCAGGAGACAGGGGTCATTTTTCACAGATACGCAGTATTTT
CDR3: CAIRRQGSFFTDTQYF
D: TRBD1
length: 16
V: TRBV10-3
J: TRBJ2-3
size: .

DNA: TGTGCCAGCAGCGGCGGGAGGGCTTACGAGCAGTACTTC
CDR3: CASSGGRAYEQYF
D: TRBD2
length: 13
V: TRBV6-1
J: TRBJ2-7
size: .

DNA: TGTGCCAGCAGTGCCGGGACAGGGCTCGGCTACACCTTC
CDR3: CASSAGTGLGYTF
D: TRBD1
length: 13
V: TRBV6-4
J: TRBJ1-2
size: .

DNA: TGTGCCAGCATGGTATCATCGGGGCGAGATATAGAGCAGTACTTC
CDR3: CASMVSSGRDIEQYF
D: .
length: 15
V: TRBV11-3
J: TRBJ2-7
size: .

DNA: TGTGCCAGCAGTCCCCAGCGGGGAAGTTCAGATACGCAGTATTTT
CDR3: CASSPQRGSSDTQYF
D: TRBD2
length: 15
V: TRBV6-5
J: TRBJ2-3
size: .

DNA: TGTGCCAGTCTCACCCCGGGACAGGGAAAAAACATTCAGTACTTC
CDR3: CASLTPGQGKNIQYF
D: TRBD1
length: 15
V: TRBV28
J: TRBJ2-4
size: once

DNA: TGTGCCAGCAGCTTGTTGGGCGGAAACTCATACAATGAGCAGTTCTTC
CDR3: CASSLLGGNSYNEQFF
D: .
length: 16
V: TRBV5-4
J: TRBJ2-1
size: .

DNA: TGCGCCAGCAGCTCCATGCGCGCCGGGACTAGGTGGAATGAGCAGTTCTTC
CDR3: CASSSMRAGTRWNEQFF
D: TRBD2
length: 17
V: TRBV5-1
J: TRBJ2-1
size: .

DNA: TGCGCCAGCAGTGGTTGGGACTTAGCGGGACGGACAGATACGCAGTATTTT
CDR3: CASSGWDLAGRTDTQYF
D: TRBD2
length: 17
V: TRBV10-2
J: TRBJ2-3
size: .

DNA: TGTGCCTGGAGCGACACGGAGTTTTCACCCCTCCACTTT
CDR3: CAWSDTEFSPLHF
D: .
length: 13
V: TRBV30
J: TRBJ1-6
size: .

DNA: TGCGCCAGCAGGGAGGGGTTCACGGAGACCCAGTACTTC
CDR3: CASREGFTETQYF
D: .
length: 13
V: TRBV5-1
J: TRBJ2-5
size: .

DNA: TGTGCCAGCAGCTTGGAGGGTAGCGGGAGGGACGAGCAGTACTTC
CDR3: CASSLEGSGRDEQYF
D: TRBD2
length: 15
V: TRBV5-8
J: TRBJ2-7
size: .

DNA: TGTGCCAGTAGCCGAAGGGGGACAGGGTCTGAAGCTTTCTTT
CDR3: CASSRRGTGSEAFF
D: TRBD1
length: 14
V: TRBV19
J: TRBJ1-1
size: .

DNA: TGTGCCACCAGCAGAGAAGCGCTAGCGGGAGGAAATGAGCAGTTCTTC
CDR3: CATSREALAGGNEQFF
D: TRBD2
length: 16
V: TRBV15
J: TRBJ2-1
size: .

DNA: TGTGCCAGCAGTTTATCAGGGGGCGACTACGAGCAGTACTTC
CDR3: CASSLSGGDYEQYF
D: TRBD1
length: 14
V: TRBV27
J: TRBJ2-7
size: .

DNA: TGTGCCAACAGCTTAGAAGGCTACGAGCAGTACTTC
CDR3: CANSLEGYEQYF
D: .
length: 12
V: TRBV7-9
J: TRBJ2-7
size: .

DNA: TGTGCCAGCAGGGGGGAGTACACTGAAGCTTTCTTT
CDR3: CASRGEYTEAFF
D: .
length: 12
V: TRBV27
J: TRBJ1-1
size: .

DNA: TGTGCCTGGAACCATGGGACAGGGGTAGCCAAAAACATTCAGTACTTC
CDR3: CAWNHGTGVAKNIQYF
D: TRBD1
length: 16
V: TRBV30
J: TRBJ2-4
size: .

DNA: TGTGCCATCAGCCCCCCTAGCGGGAGTTCGTACGAGCAGTACTTC
CDR3: CAISPPSGSSYEQYF
D: TRBD2
length: 15
V: TRBV10-3
J: TRBJ2-7
size: .

DNA: TGCGCCAGCAGCTACAAGCTCAATGAGCAGTTCTTC
CDR3: CASSYKLNEQFF
D: .
length: 12
V: TRBV5-1
J: TRBJ2-1
size: .

DNA: TGTGCCAGCAAAGTGGGGGGCCGGGGAACTGAAGCTTTCTTT
CDR3: CASKVGGRGTEAFF
D: .
length: 14
V: TRBV5-6
J: TRBJ1-1
size: .

DNA: TGTGCCAGCAGCCAAGCGTTGGGAGGATCCCCCTACGAGCAGTACTTC
CDR3: CASSQALGGSPYEQYF
D: .
length: 16
V: TRBV4-2
J: TRBJ2-7
size: .

DNA: TGTGCCAGCAGTTATAGGTCGAATCGGCAAGAGACCCAGTACTTC
CDR3: CASSYRSNRQETQYF
D: .
length: 15
V: TRBV6-6
J: TRBJ2-5
size: .

DNA: TGTGCCAGCAGCATAAGCGGGCGTGGCTACGAGCAGTACTTC
CDR3: CASSISGRGYEQYF
D: .
length: 14
V: TRBV6-5
J: TRBJ2-7
size: .

DNA: TGTGCCAGCAGCACCCTACTAGCGGGAGGCGGCAATGAGCAGTTCTTC
CDR3: CASSTLLAGGGNEQFF
D: TRBD2
length: 16
V: TRBV5-4
J: TRBJ2-1
size: .

DNA: TGTGCCAGCAGCTTAGATCAGGTAGCAGGCGAGCAGTACTTC
CDR3: CASSLDQVAGEQYF
D: .
length: 14
V: TRBV11-2
J: TRBJ2-7
size: .

DNA: TGTGCCAGCAGCTTAGATTCGTCGGGTCGGGGGTTCGAAAAACTGTTTTTT
CDR3: CASSLDSSGRGFEKLFF
D: .
length: 17
V: TRBV11-2
J: TRBJ1-4
size: once

DNA: TGTGCCACCAGCAGAAATGAGGGCAATGAGCAGTTCTTC
CDR3: CATSRNEGNEQFF
D: .
length: 13
V: TRBV15
J: TRBJ2-1
size: .

DNA: TGTGCCAGCAGCTTTCTTACCGGGACAGCGAACGAGCAGTACTTC
CDR3: CASSFLTGTANEQYF
D: TRBD1
length: 15
V: TRBV5-4
J: TRBJ2-7
size: .

DNA: TGTGCCAGCAGCTCTAGACAGGGACCCAATCAGCCCCAGCATTTT
CDR3: CASSSRQGPNQPQHF
D: TRBD1
length: 15
V: TRBV11-2
J: TRBJ1-5
size: .

DNA: TGTGCCAGCAGCCGACCTCGGTTGGACGATAAGACGGAATATGGCTACACCTTC
CDR3: CASSRPRLDDKTEYGYTF
D: .
length: 18
V: TRBV28
J: TRBJ1-2
size: .

DNA: TGTGCCAGCAGCATGGACATGAACACTGAAGCTTTCTTT
CDR3: CASSMDMNTEAFF
D: .
length: 13
V: TRBV5-8
J: TRBJ1-1
size: .

DNA: TGCGCCAGCAGCAACTCACCGACTAGCGGGAGGATGAATACGCAGTATTTT
CDR3: CASSNSPTSGRMNTQYF
D: TRBD2
length: 17
V: TRBV5-1
J: TRBJ2-3
size: .

DNA: TGTGCCAGCAGTGAAGGGGGACAGGGGGGTGAAAAACTGTTTTTT
CDR3: CASSEGGQGGEKLFF
D: TRBD1
length: 15
V: TRBV25-1
J: TRBJ1-4
size: .

DNA: TGTGCCAGCAGCTTATATGAGAGCTCTGGAAACACCATATATTTT
CDR3: CASSLYESSGNTIYF
D: .
length: 15
V: TRBV7-3
J: TRBJ1-3
size: .